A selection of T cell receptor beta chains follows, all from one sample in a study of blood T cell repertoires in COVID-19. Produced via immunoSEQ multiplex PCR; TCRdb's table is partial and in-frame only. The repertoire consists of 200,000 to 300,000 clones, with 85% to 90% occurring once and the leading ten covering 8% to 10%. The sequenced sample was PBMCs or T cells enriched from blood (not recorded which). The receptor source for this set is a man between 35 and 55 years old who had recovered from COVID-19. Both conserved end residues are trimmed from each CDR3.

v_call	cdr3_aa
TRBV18	ASSPPGQGGVVSNSPLH
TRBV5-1	ASSLPEGAETQY
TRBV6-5	ASSYSRRGGNEQY
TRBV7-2	ASSTRTGRGKVYEQY
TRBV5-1	ASSLGPGTPSYEQY
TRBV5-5	ASSFSGNTEAF
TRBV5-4	ASSYSLAASSYEQY
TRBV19	ASSGHHSYEQY
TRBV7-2	ASSLHGRGSTGELF
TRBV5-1	ASSLARRAGSSYEQY
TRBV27	ASSRTGLLAGINEQF
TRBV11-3	ASSSQGYNEQF
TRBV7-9	ASSPRGGNQPQH
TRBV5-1	ASSGTGAHNEQF
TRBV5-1	ASRQEPTNEKLF
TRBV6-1	ASSASPGGRLGYEQY
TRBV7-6	ASSPPGQGYEQY
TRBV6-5	ASSYSLQGRFGYT
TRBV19	ASSMGRDRLARSYTGELF
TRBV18	ASSPQGRRTGELF
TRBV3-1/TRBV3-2	ASSQEGTGDQETQY
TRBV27	ASSPRVGTGNTGELF
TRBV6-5	ASSYEGNEQY
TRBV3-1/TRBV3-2	ASSHGTGVGNTIY
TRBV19	ASSPSGTDNQPQH
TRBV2	ASSEDSRDSRPQH
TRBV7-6	ASSLAMGVGGELF
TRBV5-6	ASSSLRDSYNEQF
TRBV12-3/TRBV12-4	ASSSDTGELF
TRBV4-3	ASSQGKAGASFEQF
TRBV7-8	ASDRGRADQPQH
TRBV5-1	ASSLDIYNEQF
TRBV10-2	ASSDTGLAGAYEQY
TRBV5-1	ASRPGLSGANVLT
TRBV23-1	ASSQGGQGDYGYT
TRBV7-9	ASRGGEYEQY
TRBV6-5	ASERTGRGTEAF
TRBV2	ASRRQPDSNQPQH
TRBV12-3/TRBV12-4	ASRSGYTQY
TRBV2	ASSEPPDRLNTEAF
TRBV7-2	ASSSPERGLATEAF
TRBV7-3	ASSLTGTSGSSGNTIY
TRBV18	ASSPRGASSLADGEQY
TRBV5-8	ASSLAAGQGNTIY
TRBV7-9	ASSPQGTYEQY
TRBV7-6	ASSLTGGRTYEQY
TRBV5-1	ASSLQGVSDYSYNSPLH